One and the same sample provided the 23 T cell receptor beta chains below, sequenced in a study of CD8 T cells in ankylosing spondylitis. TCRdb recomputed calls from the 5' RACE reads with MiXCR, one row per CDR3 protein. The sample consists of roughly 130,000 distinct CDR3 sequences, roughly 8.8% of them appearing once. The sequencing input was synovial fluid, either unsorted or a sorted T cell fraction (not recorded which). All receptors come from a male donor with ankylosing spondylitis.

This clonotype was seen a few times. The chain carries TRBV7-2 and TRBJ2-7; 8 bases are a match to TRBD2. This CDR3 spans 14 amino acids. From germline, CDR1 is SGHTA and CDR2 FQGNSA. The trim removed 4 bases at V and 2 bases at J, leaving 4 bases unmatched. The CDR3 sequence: CASSSGLAAYEQYF. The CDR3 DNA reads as TGTGCCAGCAGCTCCGGACTAGCAGCCTACGAGCAGTACTTC.

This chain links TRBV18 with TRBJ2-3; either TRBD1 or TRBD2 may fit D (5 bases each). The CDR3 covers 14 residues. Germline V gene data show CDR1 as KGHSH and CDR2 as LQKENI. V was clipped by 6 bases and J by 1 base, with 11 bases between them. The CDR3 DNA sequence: TGTGCCAGCTCTCCTCCGGGGCGCACAGATACGCAGTATTTT. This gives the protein CASSPPGRTDTQYF. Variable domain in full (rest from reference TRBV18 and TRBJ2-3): NAGVMQNPRHLVRRRGQEARLRCSPMKGHSHVYWYRQLPEEGLKFMVYLQKENIIDESGMPKERFSAEFPKEGPSILRIQQVVRGDSAAYFCASSPPGRTDTQYFGPGTRLTVL.

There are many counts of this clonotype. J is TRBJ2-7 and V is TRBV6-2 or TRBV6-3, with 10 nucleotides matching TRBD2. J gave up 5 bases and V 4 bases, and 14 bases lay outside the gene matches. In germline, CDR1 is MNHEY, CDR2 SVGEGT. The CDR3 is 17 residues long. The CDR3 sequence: CASSSLRSTSGNNEQYF. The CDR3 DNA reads TGTGCCAGCAGTTCACTACGGAGCACTAGCGGGAATAACGAGCAGTACTTC.

For the CDR3, the DNA is TGTGCCAGCGTGGAGCGCCCCTACAATGAGCAGTTCTTC. It yields the protein CASVERPYNEQFF. The J gene is TRBJ2-1, the V gene TRBV7-2; D ambiguous. V was trimmed by 8 bases and J by 2 bases, leaving 10 bases between them. Germline CDR1 and CDR2: SGHTA and FQGNSA. There are 13 residues in the CDR3.

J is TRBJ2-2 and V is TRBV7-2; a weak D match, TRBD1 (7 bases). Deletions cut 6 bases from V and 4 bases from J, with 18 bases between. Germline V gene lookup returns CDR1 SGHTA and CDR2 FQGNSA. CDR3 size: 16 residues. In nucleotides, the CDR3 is TGTGCCAGCAGTTCAAAAGGAGGGGGCGGCACCGGGGAGCTGTTTTTT. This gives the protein CASSSKGGGGTGELFF.

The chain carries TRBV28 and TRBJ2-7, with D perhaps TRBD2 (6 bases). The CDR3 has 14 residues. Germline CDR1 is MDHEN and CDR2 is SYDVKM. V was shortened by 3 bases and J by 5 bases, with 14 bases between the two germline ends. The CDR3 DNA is TGTGCCAGCAGTTTCGGGCGGGAATTCCACGAGCAGTACTTC. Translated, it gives CASSFGREFHEQYF.

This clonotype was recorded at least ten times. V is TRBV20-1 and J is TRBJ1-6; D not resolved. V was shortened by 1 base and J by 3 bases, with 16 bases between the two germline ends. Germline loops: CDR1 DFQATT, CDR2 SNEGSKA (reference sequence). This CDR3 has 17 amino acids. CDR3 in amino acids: CSARALSTGHYNSPLHF. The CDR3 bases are TGCAGTGCTAGAGCACTGAGTACGGGCCACTATAATTCACCCCTCCACTTT.

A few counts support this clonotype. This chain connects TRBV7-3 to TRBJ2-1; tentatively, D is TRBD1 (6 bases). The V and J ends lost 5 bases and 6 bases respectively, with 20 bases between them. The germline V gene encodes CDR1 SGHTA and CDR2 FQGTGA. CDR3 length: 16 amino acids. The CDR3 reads CASSPQPGQPGNEQFF. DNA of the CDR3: TGTGCCAGCAGCCCACAGCCGGGACAACCCGGCAATGAGCAGTTCTTC.

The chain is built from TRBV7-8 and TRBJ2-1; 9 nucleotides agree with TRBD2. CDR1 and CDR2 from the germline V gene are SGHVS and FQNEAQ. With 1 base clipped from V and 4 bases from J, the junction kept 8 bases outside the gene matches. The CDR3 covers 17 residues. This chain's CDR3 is CASSLDGGGGWYNEQFF. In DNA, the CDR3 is TGTGCCAGCAGCTTAGATGGCGGGGGGGGTTGGTACAATGAGCAGTTCTTC.

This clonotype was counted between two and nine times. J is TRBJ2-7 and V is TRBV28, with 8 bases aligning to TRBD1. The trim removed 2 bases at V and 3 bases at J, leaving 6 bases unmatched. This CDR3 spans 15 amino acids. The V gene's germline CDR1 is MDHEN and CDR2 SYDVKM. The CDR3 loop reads CASSLGGGQGYEQYF. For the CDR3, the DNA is TGTGCCAGCAGTTTAGGGGGAGGACAGGGCTACGAGCAGTACTTC. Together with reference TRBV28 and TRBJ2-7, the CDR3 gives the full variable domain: DVKVTQSSRYLVKRTGEKVFLECVQDMDHENMFWYRQDPGLGLRLIYFSYDVKMKEKGDIPEGYSVSREKKERFSLILESASTNQTSMYLCASSLGGGQGYEQYFGPGTRLTVT.

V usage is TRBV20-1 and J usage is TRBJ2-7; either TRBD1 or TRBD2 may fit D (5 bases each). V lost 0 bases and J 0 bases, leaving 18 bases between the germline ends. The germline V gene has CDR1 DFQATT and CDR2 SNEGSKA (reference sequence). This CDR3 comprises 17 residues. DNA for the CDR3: TGCAGTGCTAGAGATCAGGGAGCCGGTAGGGCCTCCTACGAGCAGTACTTC. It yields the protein CSARDQGAGRASYEQYF.

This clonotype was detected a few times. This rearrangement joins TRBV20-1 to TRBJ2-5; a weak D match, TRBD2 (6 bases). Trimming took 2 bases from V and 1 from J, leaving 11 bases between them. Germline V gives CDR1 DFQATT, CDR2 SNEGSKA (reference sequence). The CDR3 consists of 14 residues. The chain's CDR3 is CSARRTGVQETQYF. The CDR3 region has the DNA TGCAGTGCTAGAAGGACGGGGGTCCAAGAGACCCAGTACTTC.

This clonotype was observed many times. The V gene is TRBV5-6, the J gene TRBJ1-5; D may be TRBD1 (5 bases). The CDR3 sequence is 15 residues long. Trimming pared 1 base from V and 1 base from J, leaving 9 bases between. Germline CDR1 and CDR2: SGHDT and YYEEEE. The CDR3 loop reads CASSLYGGSNQPQHF. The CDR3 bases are TGTGCCAGCAGCTTGTACGGGGGAAGCAATCAGCCCCAGCATTTT.

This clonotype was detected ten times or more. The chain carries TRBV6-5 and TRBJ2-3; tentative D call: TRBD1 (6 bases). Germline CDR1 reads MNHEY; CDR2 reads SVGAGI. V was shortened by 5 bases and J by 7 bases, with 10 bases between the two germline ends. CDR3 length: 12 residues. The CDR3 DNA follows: TGTGCCAGCAGTCTAGGGGGATATACGCAGTATTTT. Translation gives CASSLGGYTQYF.

In nucleotides, the CDR3 is TGTGCCAGCCAAGGATGGGAGACCCAGTACTTC. As protein: CASQGWETQYF. The chain recombines TRBV2 with TRBJ2-5; the D is unclear. CDR1 is SNHLY and CDR2 is FYNNEI in the germline V gene. V was cut by 8 bases and J by 5 bases, with 9 bases left in between. The CDR3 loop spans 11 amino acids.

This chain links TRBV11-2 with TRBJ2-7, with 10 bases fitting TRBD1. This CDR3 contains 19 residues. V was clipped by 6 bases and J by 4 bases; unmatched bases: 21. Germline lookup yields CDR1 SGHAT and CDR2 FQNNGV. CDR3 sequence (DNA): TGTGCCAGCAGTTTCTCGTTTTCCGGGACAGGGGAGGATATGTACGAGCAGTACTTC. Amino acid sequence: CASSFSFSGTGEDMYEQYF.

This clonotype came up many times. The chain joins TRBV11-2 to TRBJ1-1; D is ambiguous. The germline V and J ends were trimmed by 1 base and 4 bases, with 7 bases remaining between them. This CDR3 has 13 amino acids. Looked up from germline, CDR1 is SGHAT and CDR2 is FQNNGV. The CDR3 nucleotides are TGTGCCAGCAGCTTAGTGCCCCTCACTGAAGCTTTCTTT. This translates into CASSLVPLTEAFF.

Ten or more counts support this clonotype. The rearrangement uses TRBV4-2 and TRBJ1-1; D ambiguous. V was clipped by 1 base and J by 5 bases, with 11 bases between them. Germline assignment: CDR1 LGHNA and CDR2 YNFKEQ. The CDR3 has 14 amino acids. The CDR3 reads CASSQGLDGTEAFF. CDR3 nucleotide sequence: TGTGCCAGCAGCCAAGGTTTAGATGGAACTGAAGCTTTCTTT.

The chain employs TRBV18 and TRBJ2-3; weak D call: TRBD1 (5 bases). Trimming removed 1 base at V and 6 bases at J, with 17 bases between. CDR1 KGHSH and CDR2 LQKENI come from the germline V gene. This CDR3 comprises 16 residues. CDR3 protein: CASSPRETGGLDTQYF. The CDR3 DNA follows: TGTGCCAGCTCACCACGGGAAACAGGTGGATTGGATACGCAGTATTTT.

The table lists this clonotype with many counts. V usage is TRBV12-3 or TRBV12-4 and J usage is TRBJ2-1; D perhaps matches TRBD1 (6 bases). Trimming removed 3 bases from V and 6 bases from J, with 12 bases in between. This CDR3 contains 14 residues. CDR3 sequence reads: CASSLGDTSNEQFF. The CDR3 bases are TGTGCCAGCAGTTTGGGGGACACCTCCAATGAGCAGTTCTTC.

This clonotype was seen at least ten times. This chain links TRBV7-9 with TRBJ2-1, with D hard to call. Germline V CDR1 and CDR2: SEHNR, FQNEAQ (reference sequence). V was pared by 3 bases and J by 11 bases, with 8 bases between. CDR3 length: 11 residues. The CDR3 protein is CASSLSGQQFF. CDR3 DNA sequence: TGTGCCAGCAGCTTGTCTGGGCAGCAGTTCTTC. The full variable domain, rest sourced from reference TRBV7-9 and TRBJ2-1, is DTGVSQNPRHKITKRGQNVTFRCDPISEHNRLYWYRQTLGQGPEFLTYFQNEAQLEKSRLLSDRFSAERPKGSFSTLEIQRTEQGDSAMYLCASSLSGQQFFGPGTRLTVL.

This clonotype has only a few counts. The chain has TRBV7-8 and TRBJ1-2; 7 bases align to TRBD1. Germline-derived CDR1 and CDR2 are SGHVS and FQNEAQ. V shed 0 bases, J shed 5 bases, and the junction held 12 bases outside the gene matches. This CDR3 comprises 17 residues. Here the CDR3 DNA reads TGTGCCAGCAGCTTAGCGGTCCGGACAGGCGTGGTGTATGGCTACACCTTC. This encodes CASSLAVRTGVVYGYTF.

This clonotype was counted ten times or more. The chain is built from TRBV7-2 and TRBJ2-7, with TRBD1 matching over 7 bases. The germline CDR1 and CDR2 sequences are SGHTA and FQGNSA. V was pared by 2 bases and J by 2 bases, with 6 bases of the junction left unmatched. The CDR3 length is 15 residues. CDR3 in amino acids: CASSLTGTVTYEQYF. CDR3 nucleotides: TGTGCCAGCAGCTTAACGGGGACAGTCACCTACGAGCAGTACTTC.